Listed below are T cell receptor beta chains from one sample, sequenced in a study of early T cells in non-severe SARS-CoV-2 infection. TCRdb reanalysed the 5' RACE reads using MiXCR and keeps one entry per CDR3 protein. The data show about 35,000 distinct CDR3 sequences, 5.5% to 6.5% seen once. Sequencing was carried out using whole blood. These TCRs come from an adult who was a healthcare worker with PCR-confirmed SARS-CoV-2 infection or an uninfected control (not recorded which). Both conserved end residues are part of each CDR3.

v_gene	j_gene	CDR3aa
TRBV20-1	TRBJ1-4	CSASGGGATNEKLFF
TRBV11-2	TRBJ2-1	CASSPAGQGKGEQFF
TRBV12-3/TRBV12-4	TRBJ2-1	CASSLAVDRLVDEQFF
TRBV12-3/TRBV12-4	TRBJ1-2	CASSLAPRQYYGYTF
TRBV6-5	TRBJ2-7	CASSGGTHYEQYF
TRBV6-5	TRBJ1-5	CASARGGGGYSNQPQHF
TRBV20-1	TRBJ1-1	CSARTGVKQTEAFF
TRBV20-1	TRBJ1-4	CSAVNRQDNEKLFF
TRBV9	TRBJ1-5	CASSWDGGRQPQHF
TRBV14	TRBJ1-1	CASSPWDNPNTEAFF
TRBV13	TRBJ2-1	CASSRLERGPNNEQFF
TRBV6-1	TRBJ1-2	CASSEARTSWGYTF
TRBV6-9	TRBJ2-2	CASSYRDRANWGELFF
TRBV7-2	TRBJ2-1	CASSFGDYNEQFF
TRBV6-2/TRBV6-3	TRBJ1-5	CASSFWGDSVMWPQHF
TRBV29-1	TRBJ2-7	CSAVGGSSYEQYF
TRBV4-1	TRBJ2-5	CASSYRVGETQYF
TRBV10-3	TRBJ1-5	CAISESIYGGSNQPQHF
TRBV20-1	TRBJ2-1	CSARDGDYKVPNKQFF
TRBV3-1	TRBJ1-2	CASSLTPLGQGDGYTF
TRBV28	TRBJ1-2	CASSLFPGWNYGYTF
TRBV20-1	TRBJ2-3	CSARGLVKGTDTQYF
TRBV28	TRBJ2-1	CASSLYSPSGGYNEQFF
TRBV5-1	TRBJ1-6	CASSLVGGERPLHF
TRBV5-4	TRBJ2-3	CASSPRAGVTDTQYF
TRBV5-1	TRBJ2-3	CASSRLRADTQYF
TRBV6-2/TRBV6-3	TRBJ1-5	CASSQGTPNSNQPQHF
TRBV18	TRBJ1-1	CASSRLGTGNSEAFF
TRBV5-4	TRBJ2-5	CASSSPREYETQYF
TRBV6-2/TRBV6-3	TRBJ1-1	CASSYSTVNTEAFF